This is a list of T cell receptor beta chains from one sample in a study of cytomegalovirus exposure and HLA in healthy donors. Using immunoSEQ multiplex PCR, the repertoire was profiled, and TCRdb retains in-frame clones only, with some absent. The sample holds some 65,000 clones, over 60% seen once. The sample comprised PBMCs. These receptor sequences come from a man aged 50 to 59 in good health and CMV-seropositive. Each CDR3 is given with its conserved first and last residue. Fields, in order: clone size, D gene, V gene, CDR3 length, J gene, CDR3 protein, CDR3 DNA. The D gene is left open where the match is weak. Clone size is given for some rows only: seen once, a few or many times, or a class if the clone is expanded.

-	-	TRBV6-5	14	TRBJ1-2	CASSYSGRGYGYTF	TGTGCCAGCAGTTACTCGGGCAGGGGCTATGGCTACACCTTC
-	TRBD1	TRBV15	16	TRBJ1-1	CATTGQGAGWATEAFF	TGTGCCACAACCGGACAGGGGGCGGGGTGGGCGACTGAAGCTTTCTTT
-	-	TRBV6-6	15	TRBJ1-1	CASSVPGYRSIEAFF	TGTGCCAGCAGTGTACCGGGTTACAGGAGTATTGAAGCTTTCTTT
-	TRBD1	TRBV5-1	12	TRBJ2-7	CASSHDRGEQYF	TGCGCCAGCAGCCACGACAGGGGCGAGCAGTACTTC
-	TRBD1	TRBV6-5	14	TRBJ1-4	CASSARQGGEKLFF	TGTGCCAGCAGTGCCCGACAGGGGGGCGAAAAACTGTTTTTT
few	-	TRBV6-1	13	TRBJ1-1	CASSNPGVTEAFF	TGTGCCAGCAGTAACCCAGGGGTTACTGAAGCTTTCTTT
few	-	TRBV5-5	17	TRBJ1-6	CASSVPGGAGIGSPLHF	TGTGCCAGCAGCGTGCCGGGGGGGGCCGGGATCGGTTCACCCCTCCACTTT
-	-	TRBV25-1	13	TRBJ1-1	CASRDTENTEAFF	TGTGCCAGCCGAGACACTGAAAACACTGAAGCTTTCTTT
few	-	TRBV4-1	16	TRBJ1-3	CASSQRIPGSGNTIYF	TGCGCCAGCAGCCAAAGGATACCGGGCTCTGGAAACACCATATATTTT
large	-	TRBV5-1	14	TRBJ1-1	CASSPSRGYTEAFF	TGCGCCAGCAGCCCCTCCAGGGGTTACACTGAAGCTTTCTTT
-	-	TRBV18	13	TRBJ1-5	CASSYDANQPQHF	TGTGCCAGCTCCTACGATGCGAATCAGCCCCAGCATTTT
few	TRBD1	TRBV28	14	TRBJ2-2	CASSRTGGTGELFF	TGTGCCAGCAGTCGCACAGGGGGCACCGGGGAGCTGTTTTTT
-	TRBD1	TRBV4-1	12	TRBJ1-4	CASSGDSEKLFF	TGCGCCAGCAGTGGGGACAGTGAAAAACTGTTTTTT
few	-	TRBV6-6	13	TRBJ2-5	CASSYRLKETQYF	TGTGCCAGCAGTTATCGACTTAAAGAGACCCAGTACTTC
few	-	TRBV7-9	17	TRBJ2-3	CASSLAGGQKSTDTQYF	TGTGCCAGCAGCTTAGCGGGCGGACAAAAGAGCACAGATACGCAGTATTTT
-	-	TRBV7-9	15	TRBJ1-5	CASSLTSQVGQPQHF	TGTGCCAGCAGCTTAACTTCTCAGGTCGGTCAGCCCCAGCATTTT
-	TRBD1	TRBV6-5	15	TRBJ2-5	CASSPLGGLQETQYF	TGTGCCAGCAGTCCATTAGGGGGCCTACAAGAGACCCAGTACTTC
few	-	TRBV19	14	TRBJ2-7	CASSIAGLSYEQYF	TGTGCCAGTAGTATCGCGGGACTCTCCTACGAGCAGTACTTC
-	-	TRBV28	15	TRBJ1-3	CASRTGLLLGNTIYF	TGTGCCAGCAGGACTGGTCTTCTCTTAGGAAACACCATATATTTT
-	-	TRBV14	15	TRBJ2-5	CASSQDRLPQETQYF	TGTGCCAGCAGCCAAGATCGACTACCTCAAGAGACCCAGTACTTC
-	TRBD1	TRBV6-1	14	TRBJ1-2	CASSLQGASYGYTF	TGTGCCAGCAGCCTACAGGGGGCGAGCTATGGCTACACCTTC
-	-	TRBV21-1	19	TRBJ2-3	CASSKREETSGSKTDTQYF	TGTGCCAGCAGCAAAAGGGAGGAGACTAGCGGGAGCAAGACAGATACGCAGTATTTT
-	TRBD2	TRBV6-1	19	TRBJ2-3	CASSEARLAGDGKYDTQYF	TGTGCCAGCAGTGAAGCGCGACTAGCGGGAGATGGAAAGTATGATACGCAGTATTTT
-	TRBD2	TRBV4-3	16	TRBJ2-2	CASSQEAGANTGELFF	TGCGCCAGCAGCCAAGAAGCGGGGGCGAACACCGGGGAGCTGTTTTTT
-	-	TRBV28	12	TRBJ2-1	CAGKTRNNEQFF	TGTGCCGGCAAGACTAGGAACAATGAGCAGTTCTTC
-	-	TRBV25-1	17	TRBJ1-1	CASSPQGHLIMNTEAFF	TGTGCCAGCAGTCCTCAGGGACACCTAATCATGAACACTGAAGCTTTCTTT
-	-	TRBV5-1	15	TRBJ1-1	CASSLVGGKGSEAFF	TGCGCCAGCAGCTTGGTTGGGGGGAAAGGGTCTGAAGCTTTCTTT
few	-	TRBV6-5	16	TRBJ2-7	CASSYLGGAPSYEQYF	TGTGCCAGCAGTTACCTCGGAGGGGCCCCATCCTACGAGCAGTACTTC
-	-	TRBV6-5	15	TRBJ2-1	CASSIGALSYNEQFF	TGTGCCAGCAGTATCGGTGCTCTTTCCTACAATGAGCAGTTCTTC
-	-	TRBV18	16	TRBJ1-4	CASSTTLQGVGEKLFF	TGTGCCAGCTCAACGACTTTACAGGGTGTGGGGGAAAAACTGTTTTTT
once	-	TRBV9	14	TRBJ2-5	CASSVGSTPETQYF	TGTGCCAGCAGCGTAGGCTCCACTCCAGAGACCCAGTACTTC
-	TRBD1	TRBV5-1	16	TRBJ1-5	CASSLGQGGRDQPQHF	TGCGCCAGCAGCTTGGGACAGGGAGGTAGGGATCAGCCCCAGCATTTT
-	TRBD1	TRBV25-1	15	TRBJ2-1	CASSELGAGGNEQFF	TGTGCCAGCAGTGAGCTAGGGGCAGGGGGCAATGAGCAGTTCTTC
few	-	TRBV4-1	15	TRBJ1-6	CASSQAGAGNSPLHF	TGCGCCAGCAGCCAAGCTGGGGCCGGGAATTCACCCCTCCACTTT
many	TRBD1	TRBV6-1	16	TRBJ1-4	CASSEGAGQGHEKLFF	TGTGCCAGCAGTGAAGGCGCGGGACAGGGACATGAAAAACTGTTTTTT
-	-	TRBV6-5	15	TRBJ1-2	CASSYSMGGSYGYTF	TGTGCCAGCAGTTACTCGATGGGGGGGAGTTATGGCTACACCTTC
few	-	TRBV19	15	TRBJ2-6	CASSISGAGANVLTF	TGTGCCAGTAGTATATCAGGGGCTGGGGCCAACGTCCTGACTTTC
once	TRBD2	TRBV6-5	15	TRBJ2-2	CASSSAGGKNGELFF	TGTGCCAGCAGTTCGGCGGGGGGGAAGAACGGGGAGCTGTTTTTT
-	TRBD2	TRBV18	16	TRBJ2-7	CASSSAPGLAAYEQYF	TGTGCCAGCTCATCGGCCCCGGGTCTAGCGGCCTACGAGCAGTACTTC
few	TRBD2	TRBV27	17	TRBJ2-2	CASSPPRGSGGPGELFF	TGTGCCAGCAGTCCCCCAAGGGGGAGCGGGGGACCCGGGGAGCTGTTTTTT
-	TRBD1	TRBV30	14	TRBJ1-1	CAWSVEGTGGSANF	TGTGCCTGGAGTGTGGAGGGGACAGGGGGCTCCGCGAACTTT
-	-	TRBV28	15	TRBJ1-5	CASRGPGRGRQPQHF	TGTGCCAGCCGGGGCCCGGGCAGGGGACGACAGCCCCAGCATTTT
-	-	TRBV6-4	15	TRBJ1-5	CASSDRGQGNQPQHF	TGTGCCAGCAGTGACCGTGGGCAGGGCAATCAGCCCCAGCATTTT
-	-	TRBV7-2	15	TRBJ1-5	CASSSRSPENQPQHF	TGTGCCAGCAGCTCCAGGTCCCCAGAGAATCAGCCCCAGCATTTT
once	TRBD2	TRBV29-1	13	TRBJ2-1	CSVYSGRAGEQFF	TGCAGCGTTTATAGCGGGAGGGCCGGTGAGCAGTTCTTC
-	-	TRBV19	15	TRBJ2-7	CASSHRQGISYEQYF	TGTGCCAGTAGTCACCGTCAGGGGATCTCCTACGAGCAGTACTTC
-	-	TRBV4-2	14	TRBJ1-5	CASSQDLGHQPQHF	TGTGCCAGCAGCCAAGATTTGGGCCATCAGCCCCAGCATTTT